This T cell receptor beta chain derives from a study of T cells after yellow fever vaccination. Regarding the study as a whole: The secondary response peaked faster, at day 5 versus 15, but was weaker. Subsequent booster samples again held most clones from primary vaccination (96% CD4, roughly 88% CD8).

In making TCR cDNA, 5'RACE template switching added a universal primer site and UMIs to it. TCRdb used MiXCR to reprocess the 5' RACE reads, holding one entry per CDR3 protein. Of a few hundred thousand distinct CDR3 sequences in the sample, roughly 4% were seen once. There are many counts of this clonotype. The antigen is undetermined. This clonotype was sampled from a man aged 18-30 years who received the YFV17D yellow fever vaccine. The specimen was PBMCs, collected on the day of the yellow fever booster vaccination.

CDR3 sequence: CASSLVTLLQETQYF. The DNA of the CDR3 is TGTGCCAGCAGCTTAGTGACCCTCCTACAAGAGACCCAGTACTTC. The rearrangement joins TRBV7-9 to TRBJ2-5; D call uncertain. The CDR3 runs 15 residues. V was trimmed by 1 base and J by 2 bases, leaving 11 bases between them. Looked up from germline, CDR1 is SEHNR and CDR2 is FQNEAQ (reference sequence).